The clone carrying this T cell receptor (beta chain) was counted only a few times. What it binds is not known. This sample was included in a study of beta chain features in type 1 diabetes. Study conclusions and caveats: Shortening of TCRB CDR3s, moderate but significant, appeared in all four CD4+ subsets of Type 1 diabetes patients.

The sequenced template was cDNA made from the entire isolated RNA. Libraries were prepared by immunoSEQ multiplex PCR; TCRdb keeps only in-frame clonotypes and omits some of them. This sample has 150,000 or so clones, with roughly 8% found just once. The sequence came from a woman in her late teens or twenties with type 1 diabetes. The sample was central memory CD4+ T cells from blood.

Here the CDR3 DNA reads TGTGCCACCAGCACGGGAGCGGCCGCAGGCGAGCAGTACTTC. This gives the protein CATSTGAAAGEQYF. The rearrangement uses TRBV15 and TRBJ2-7, with D maybe TRBD2 (6 bases). The length of the CDR3 is 14 residues. The germline V gene has CDR1 LNHNV and CDR2 YYDKDF (reference sequence). Trimming stripped 4 bases from V and 6 bases from J, with 16 bases between. The full variable domain, in which reference TRBV15 and TRBJ2-7 provide the parts outside the CDR3, is DAMVIQNPRYQVTQFGKPVTLSCSQTLNHNVMYWYQQKSSQAPKLLFHYYDKDFNNEADTPDNFQSRRPNTSFCFLDIRSPGLGDTAMYLCATSTGAAAGEQYFGPGTRLTVT.